These T cell receptor beta chains were read from a single sample in a study of blood T cells in healthy people across ages. TCRdb re-called the 5' RACE reads with MiXCR, one entry per CDR3 protein. The sample holds about 970,000 distinct CDR3 sequences; around 54% are singletons and the top ten take around 21%. The sequenced material came from blood. Every receptor here comes from a woman aged 55-69 years in good health. CDR3s include the opening cysteine and the closing phenylalanine or tryptophan. The D gene is left open where the match is weak. The size field is filled for only some rows; it gives once, few, many or a size class.

size: .; J: TRBJ2-4; D: TRBD2; V: TRBV28; DNA: TGTGCCAGCAGTTGCGGGGGAGTAGCCAAAAACATTCAGTACTTC; CDR3: CASSCGGVAKNIQYF
size: few; J: TRBJ2-4; D: TRBD2; V: TRBV28; DNA: TGTGCCAGCAGTACTCTCCTAGCGGGACCCAAAAACATTCAGTACTTC; CDR3: CASSTLLAGPKNIQYF
size: .; J: TRBJ2-6; D: .; V: TRBV5-1; DNA: TGCGCCAGCAGCTTAAGGAATAGGGGAGGAGTATCTGGGGCCAACGTCCTGACTTTC; CDR3: CASSLRNRGGVSGANVLTF
size: .; J: TRBJ2-2; D: .; V: TRBV14; DNA: TGTGCCAGCAGCCAAGTGAGCGCGAACACCGGGGAGCTGTTTTTT; CDR3: CASSQVSANTGELFF
size: few; J: TRBJ2-4; D: TRBD1; V: TRBV7-2; DNA: TGTGCCAGCAGCCGGGACAGGGGGCAAGAGCAGTACTTC; CDR3: CASSRDRGQEQYF
size: few; J: TRBJ2-5; D: TRBD2; V: TRBV6-2/TRBV6-3; DNA: TGTGCCAGCAGCCTTAGCGGGACGCTTCCGCGTTCGTACTTC; CDR3: CASSLSGTLPRSYF
size: .; J: TRBJ2-3; D: TRBD2; V: TRBV4-1; DNA: TGCGCCAGCAGCCAAGATCAAACTAGCGGGAGGGCCCTCATCGCAGATACGCAGTATTTT; CDR3: CASSQDQTSGRALIADTQYF
size: .; J: TRBJ2-1; D: TRBD1; V: TRBV27; DNA: TGTGCCAGCAGTTACGCGACAGGGGTCGGCAATGAGCAGTTCTTC; CDR3: CASSYATGVGNEQFF
size: few; J: TRBJ2-7; D: .; V: TRBV7-9; DNA: TGTGCCAGCAGCTTCCCCACTAAGGACTACGAGCAGTACTTC; CDR3: CASSFPTKDYEQYF
size: .; J: TRBJ1-1; D: .; V: TRBV18; DNA: TGTGCCAGCTCACCACCGGGGTGGAGGAACACTGAAGCTTTCTTT; CDR3: CASSPPGWRNTEAFF
size: .; J: TRBJ2-1; D: TRBD2; V: TRBV7-9; DNA: TGTGCCAGCAGCTTCGTAGCGGGAGGGGTCGTAGAGCAGTTCTTC; CDR3: CASSFVAGGVVEQFF
size: once; J: TRBJ2-1; D: .; V: TRBV20-1; DNA: TGCAGTGCTAGACCACTGATCAATGAGCAGTTCTTC; CDR3: CSARPLINEQFF
size: few; J: TRBJ2-5; D: .; V: TRBV7-2; DNA: TGTGCCAGCAGCCCCCGCCCCAGGTCGACCCAGTACTTC; CDR3: CASSPRPRSTQYF
size: .; J: TRBJ1-1; D: TRBD1; V: TRBV11-3; DNA: TGTGCCAGCAGCTCGGGCGCAGGGGGCAACACTGAAGCTTTCTTT; CDR3: CASSSGAGGNTEAFF
size: few; J: TRBJ2-7; D: .; V: TRBV6-6; DNA: TGTGCCAGCAGTTACAGGCAGAACTACGAGCAGTACTTC; CDR3: CASSYRQNYEQYF
size: few; J: TRBJ1-2; D: TRBD1; V: TRBV29-1; DNA: TGCAGCGTTCAGCAACTTGGGACAGGTCCACACTATGGCTACACCTTC; CDR3: CSVQQLGTGPHYGYTF
size: .; J: TRBJ1-1; D: .; V: TRBV20-1; DNA: TGCAGTGCTAAGGACACAATTTACAACACTGAAGCTTTCTTT; CDR3: CSAKDTIYNTEAFF
size: .; J: TRBJ2-1; D: TRBD1; V: TRBV7-2; DNA: TGTGCCAGCAGCTTAAGAAGATCGAGACAGGGGGGAAATGAGCAGTTCTTC; CDR3: CASSLRRSRQGGNEQFF
size: few; J: TRBJ2-7; D: TRBD2; V: TRBV2; DNA: TGTGCCAGCAAGGGGACTAGCGGGACCCACGAGCAGTACTTC; CDR3: CASKGTSGTHEQYF
size: .; J: TRBJ2-3; D: TRBD2; V: TRBV20-1; DNA: TGCAGTGCTAGAGATACCCGGACTAGCGGCACAGATACGCAGTATTTT; CDR3: CSARDTRTSGTDTQYF
size: .; J: TRBJ2-1; D: .; V: TRBV20-1; DNA: TGCAGTGCCTCGGGGGTCAATAATGAGCGGTTCTTC; CDR3: CSASGVNNERFF
size: few; J: TRBJ2-4; D: .; V: TRBV5-1; DNA: TGCGCCAGCAGCTTGGCGATCAGGGAAAACATTCAGTACTTC; CDR3: CASSLAIRENIQYF
size: .; J: TRBJ2-3; D: TRBD2; V: TRBV11-2; DNA: TGTGCCAGCAGCCGACTCGTGGCGGGAGGCACAGATACGCAGTATTTT; CDR3: CASSRLVAGGTDTQYF
size: once; J: TRBJ2-1; D: TRBD2; V: TRBV20-1; DNA: TGCAGTGCTAGCAGGACTAGCGGTGGGGTGCAGTTCTTC; CDR3: CSASRTSGGVQFF
size: .; J: TRBJ2-7; D: .; V: TRBV28; DNA: TGTGCCAGCAGTTTTCGCCCTAGGCTTCAGCGGGTCTACGAGCAGTACTTC; CDR3: CASSFRPRLQRVYEQYF
size: .; J: TRBJ2-3; D: TRBD1; V: TRBV5-6; DNA: TGTGCCAGCTGGACCCGGGACAGGGCATCCACAGATACGCAGTATTTT; CDR3: CASWTRDRASTDTQYF
size: .; J: TRBJ2-1; D: .; V: TRBV20-1; DNA: TGCAGTGCAAGGGGAATGGTAATATCTTCACTCCGTTACAATGAGCAGTTCTTC; CDR3: CSARGMVISSLRYNEQFF
size: few; J: TRBJ2-3; D: .; V: TRBV2; DNA: TGTGCCAGCAATTACAGAAATACGCAGTATTTT; CDR3: CASNYRNTQYF
size: .; J: TRBJ2-3; D: .; V: TRBV24-1; DNA: TGTGCCACCAGTGATTTGGCGGGCCTCGGGGATACGCAGTATTTT; CDR3: CATSDLAGLGDTQYF
size: many; J: TRBJ2-1; D: .; V: TRBV2; DNA: TGTGCCAGCAAGGTGGGGGGCCTGGGGAATGAGCAGTTCTTC; CDR3: CASKVGGLGNEQFF
size: few; J: TRBJ2-7; D: .; V: TRBV29-1; DNA: TGCAGCGTAGATACAGGGAGAGCCTACGAGCAGTACTTC; CDR3: CSVDTGRAYEQYF
size: .; J: TRBJ2-2; D: TRBD2; V: TRBV9; DNA: TGTGCCAGCAGCGATCCCCCGGAGCTAGCGGGAGGTGGAACCGGGGAGCTGTTTTTT; CDR3: CASSDPPELAGGGTGELFF
size: .; J: TRBJ2-1; D: .; V: TRBV29-1; DNA: TGCAGCGTTGATAAGAGCGGCCTCTACGATGAGCAGTTCTTC; CDR3: CSVDKSGLYDEQFF
size: few; J: TRBJ2-3; D: TRBD2; V: TRBV6-2/TRBV6-3; DNA: TGTGCCAGCAGTTACGCCCTAGCGGGTACAGATACGCAGTATTTT; CDR3: CASSYALAGTDTQYF
size: .; J: TRBJ1-1; D: .; V: TRBV29-1; DNA: TGCAGCGTTACCCAAGGGGGAAGGGGCACTGAAGCTTTCTTT; CDR3: CSVTQGGRGTEAFF
size: .; J: TRBJ2-7; D: .; V: TRBV12-3/TRBV12-4; DNA: TGTGCCAGCAGTTTAGGGGTCGGTTTGGTGAACGAGCAGTACTTC; CDR3: CASSLGVGLVNEQYF
size: .; J: TRBJ2-7; D: .; V: TRBV11-2; DNA: TGTGCCAGCAGCTTGCAGTGGGTGACTCGCGAGCAGTACTTC; CDR3: CASSLQWVTREQYF
size: .; J: TRBJ2-7; D: TRBD2; V: TRBV5-1; DNA: TGCGCCAGCAGGACTAGCGGGGATTCCTACGAGCAGTACTTC; CDR3: CASRTSGDSYEQYF
size: .; J: TRBJ1-4; D: .; V: TRBV12-3/TRBV12-4; DNA: TGTGCCAGCAGTCTAATGGACAATCAGGATGAAAAACTGTTTTTT; CDR3: CASSLMDNQDEKLFF
size: few; J: TRBJ2-7; D: .; V: TRBV7-2; DNA: TGTGCCAGCAGCGTAGGGTGGGAGGTGACCTACGAGCAGTACTTC; CDR3: CASSVGWEVTYEQYF
size: .; J: TRBJ2-5; D: TRBD2; V: TRBV3-1; DNA: TGTGCCAGCAGCTACTCCGGGACTAGCGGGAGGTCGCCCCAGTACTTC; CDR3: CASSYSGTSGRSPQYF
size: .; J: TRBJ1-2; D: .; V: TRBV7-9; DNA: TGTGCCAGCAGCTTTTGGGGCAGCGATGGCTACACCTTC; CDR3: CASSFWGSDGYTF
size: .; J: TRBJ2-2; D: .; V: TRBV5-1; DNA: TGCGCCACCAACAGAGGTTCCGACCCAGGAACCGGGGAGCTGTTTTTT; CDR3: CATNRGSDPGTGELFF
size: many; J: TRBJ2-7; D: .; V: TRBV27; DNA: TGTGCCAGCAGTTTATCGGGGGCTACAGGGTTCTACGAGCAGTACTTC; CDR3: CASSLSGATGFYEQYF
size: .; J: TRBJ2-4; D: .; V: TRBV2; DNA: TGTGCCAGCTCGATAGCCCCATCCTACGGGCAGTACTTC; CDR3: CASSIAPSYGQYF
size: few; J: TRBJ2-3; D: TRBD2; V: TRBV7-9; DNA: TGTGCCAGCACACTAAACCGACTAGCGGGAGGAAGGGCGAGCACAGATACGCAGTATTTT; CDR3: CASTLNRLAGGRASTDTQYF
size: .; J: TRBJ2-3; D: TRBD2; V: TRBV27; DNA: TGTGCCAGCAGTTTATCTCTAGCGGGAGTCGATTCAGATACGCAGTATTTT; CDR3: CASSLSLAGVDSDTQYF
size: few; J: TRBJ2-3; D: TRBD2; V: TRBV6-5; DNA: TGTGCCACCCGGACTAGCGGATCAGATACGCAGTATTTT; CDR3: CATRTSGSDTQYF
size: .; J: TRBJ2-7; D: TRBD2; V: TRBV5-1; DNA: TGCGCCAGCAGCTTGGATGAAGCGGGAGGGTTTATCAATGAGCAGTACTTC; CDR3: CASSLDEAGGFINEQYF
size: .; J: TRBJ1-4; D: .; V: TRBV7-2; DNA: TGTGCCAGCAGCTTAGCGAGGGCGAGGGCGAATGAAAAACTGTTTTTT; CDR3: CASSLARARANEKLFF